One and the same sample provided the 3 T cell receptor beta chains below, sequenced in a study of T cell repertoires in cytomegalovirus infection. TCRdb re-derived calls from the reads in MiXCR, one entry per CDR3 protein. The data show approximately 990,000 distinct CDR3 sequences, approximately 33% seen once. These receptors' antigens are unknown. The sample was cultured CD8+ T cells from PBMCs, taken from culture after CMV antigen stimulation. All receptors derive from a human donor in good health (CMV status not recorded). Some clones in this sample may be carry-over from other donors' samples.

The chain joins TRBV12-3 or TRBV12-4 to TRBJ2-1; 16 bases map to TRBD2. The CDR3 covers 21 residues. V lost 2 bases and J lost 1; bases outside the gene matches: 11. The CDR3 DNA reads TGTGCCAGCAGTTTAAGGTTTCCGGGACTAGCGGGGGGGTGGTCCTACAATGAGCAGTTCTTC. This codes for CASSLRFPGLAGGWSYNEQFF.

This clonotype came up many times. This chain's CDR3 is CASSFPGDNEQFF. The CDR3 coding sequence is TGTGCCAGCAGTTTCCCCGGTGACAATGAGCAGTTCTTC. The V and J genes are TRBV12-3 or TRBV12-4 and TRBJ2-1; D not certain. V lost 3 bases and J lost 5, with 8 bases in between. This CDR3 has 13 residues.

The CDR3 nucleotides are TGTGCCAGCAGCTTAAGTCTGGAGTATGGCTACACCTTC. It specifies CASSLSLEYGYTF. This sequence joins TRBV7-6 and TRBJ1-2; D gene uncertain. Germline V gene lookup returns CDR1 SGHVS and CDR2 FNYEAQ. The CDR3 covers 13 residues. Trimming stripped 2 bases from V and 5 bases from J, with 9 bases between. Supplemented by reference TRBV7-6 and TRBJ1-2, the full variable domain reads GAGVSQSPRYKVTKRGQDVALRCDPISGHVSLYWYRQALGQGPEFLTYFNYEAQQDKSGLPNDRFSAERPEGSISTLTIQRTEQRDSAMYRCASSLSLEYGYTFGSGTRLTVV.